The subject of this entry is one TCR beta chain. Produced via immunoSEQ multiplex PCR; TCRdb's table is partial and in-frame only. The table shows about 43,000 clones, with 80% occurring only once. The data belong to a study of OX40 agonist ivuxolimab in advanced cancers. The specimen comprised CD4+ or CD8+ T cells sorted from blood, sampled in a trial of the OX40 agonist ivuxolimab. The clonotype comes from an adult with an advanced solid tumor such as melanoma, head and neck, liver or kidney cancer.

The CDR3: CASGDEGLSSPLHF. The DNA for the CDR3 is TGTGCCAGCGGCGACGAGGGACTATCATCACCCCTCCACTTT. This chain uses TRBV9 with TRBJ1-6; tentatively, D is TRBD1 (5 bases). The germline V and J ends were trimmed by 7 bases and 10 bases, with 18 bases remaining between them. This CDR3 spans 14 amino acids. Germline-derived CDR1 and CDR2 are SGDLS and YYNGEE. Combining the CDR3 with reference TRBV9 and TRBJ1-6 gives the whole variable domain DSGVTQTPKHLITATGQRVTLRCSPRSGDLSVYWYQQSLDQGLQFLIQYYNGEERAKGNILERFSAQQFPDLHSELNLSSLELGDSALYFCASGDEGLSSPLHFGNGTRLTVT.